The 29 T cell receptor beta chains in this list originate from one sample, sequenced in a study of OX40 agonist ivuxolimab in advanced cancers. The table came from immunoSEQ multiplex PCR; TCRdb's copy has only in-frame clones and leaves some out. Of about 82,000 clones listed, just over 85% are singletons. The sequenced sample was CD4+ or CD8+ T cells sorted from blood, obtained in a trial of the OX40 agonist ivuxolimab. Receptors originate from an adult with an advanced solid tumor such as melanoma, head and neck, liver or kidney cancer.

This clone was observed a single time. The J gene is TRBJ2-3, the V gene TRBV7-2; TRBD2 is a possible D gene (5 bases). This CDR3 spans 15 amino acids. Trimming left V 1 base short and J 1 base short, with 9 bases between. CDR1 SGHTA and CDR2 FQGNSA come from the germline V gene. This chain's CDR3 is CASSLGTQGTDTQYF. CDR3 sequence (DNA): TGTGCCAGCAGCTTAGGGACTCAGGGCACAGATACGCAGTATTTT.

This clone was seen only a few times. The chain carries TRBV18 and TRBJ2-7; D gene uncertain. CDR1 is KGHSH, CDR2 LQKENI, per germline. V lost 5 bases and J lost 0, with 5 bases in between. CDR3 size: 12 residues. In DNA, the CDR3 is TGTGCCAGCTCAGCAAGCTCCTACGAGCAGTACTTC. Its translation is CASSASSYEQYF.

The chain couples TRBV29-1 to TRBJ2-1, with D tentatively TRBD1 (5 bases). Trimming stripped 4 bases from V and 9 bases from J, with 19 bases between. In germline, CDR1 is SQVTM, CDR2 ANQGSEA. The CDR3 extends over 14 amino acids. This CDR3 reads CSVVRGARGGEQFF. In DNA, the CDR3 is TGCAGCGTTGTTAGGGGCGCCCGAGGTGGTGAGCAGTTCTTC.

The rearrangement joins TRBV6-6 to TRBJ2-2; D uncertain. Per germline, CDR1 MNHNY and CDR2 SVGAGI (reference sequence). This CDR3 contains 13 residues. V was pared by 2 bases and J by 3 bases, with 4 bases between. The CDR3 bases are TGTGCCAGCAGTTACATCCACACCGGGGAGCTGTTTTTT. This codes for CASSYIHTGELFF.

The chain links TRBV6-5 to TRBJ2-7; D is perhaps TRBD2 (7 bases). V was cut by 6 bases and J by 1 base, with 16 bases left in between. The germline V gene has CDR1 MNHEY and CDR2 SVGAGI. The CDR3 consists of 15 residues. The CDR3 nucleotides are TGTGCCAGCAGCCCTCCGGGGGGCCGATCCTACGAGCAGTACTTC. This sequence encodes CASSPPGGRSYEQYF.

This chain links TRBV11-3 with TRBJ2-5, with D uncertain. The DNA matches TRBJ2-7 better at its end, which makes the J call doubtful. The germline V gene encodes CDR1 SGHNT and CDR2 YENEEA. CDR3 length: 11 amino acids. CDR3 DNA: TGTGCCAGCAGCGATGGCTACGAGCAGTACTTC. The encoded protein is CASSDGYEQYF.

The chain is built from TRBV7-2 and TRBJ1-1, with 10 nucleotides matching TRBD1. V was clipped by 5 bases and J by 4 bases; unmatched bases: 10. Germline assignment: CDR1 SGHTA and CDR2 FQGNSA. The CDR3 length is 16 residues. In nucleotides, the CDR3 is TGTGCCAGCAGCCCCGGGACAGGGGTGGGAGGCACTGAAGCTTTCTTT. This translates into CASSPGTGVGGTEAFF.

V is TRBV6-5 and J is TRBJ1-3, with 9 bases lining up with TRBD1. V dropped 0 bases and J dropped 8; count of bases not matched to a gene: 8. Germline CDR1 reads MNHEY; CDR2 reads SVGAGI. CDR3 length: 16 residues. Written as DNA, the CDR3 is TGTGCCAGCAGTTACTCCGGGACAGGGACTAGAGACACCATATATTTT. Amino acid sequence: CASSYSGTGTRDTIYF.

This chain links TRBV28 with TRBJ1-5; D is perhaps TRBD1 (5 bases). Germline CDR1 MDHEN, CDR2 SYDVKM. This CDR3 contains 13 residues. The V end was cut by 5 bases, the J end by 6 bases, with 11 bases between. The CDR3 region is CASSRSGIQPQHF. The CDR3 DNA reads TGTGCCAGCAGTCGCTCAGGGATTCAGCCCCAGCATTTT.

In this sample, this clone turned up a few times. The chain employs TRBV6-1 and TRBJ2-6; D unresolved. Germline V gene data show CDR1 as MNHNS and CDR2 as SASEGT. Trimming removed 7 bases from V and 3 bases from J, with 10 bases in between. The CDR3 extends over 14 amino acids. The CDR3 DNA sequence: TGTGCCAGCAAGGAAGGTGGTGGGGCCAACGTCCTGACTTTC. Protein sequence: CASKEGGGANVLTF.

The chain has TRBV19 and TRBJ2-7, with 10 positions matching TRBD1. CDR1 is LNHDA, CDR2 SQIVND, per germline (reference sequence). The CDR3 runs 14 residues. The J segment lost 2 bases and the V segment lost 4 bases, leaving 2 bases of the junction unmatched. CDR3 nucleotides: TGTGCCAGTAGTAAGGGACAGGGGCCCTACGAGCAGTACTTC. Protein: CASSKGQGPYEQYF.

The J gene is TRBJ2-5, the V gene TRBV9; D is possibly TRBD1 (5 bases). V gave up 0 bases and J gave up 4 bases, with 7 bases separating them. CDR3 length: 13 residues. CDR1 is SGDLS and CDR2 is YYNGEE in the germline V gene. The CDR3 DNA reads TGTGCCAGCAGCGTAGGGCAGGGAGAGACCCAGTACTTC. Residues: CASSVGQGETQYF. The variable domain in full, completed from reference TRBV9 and TRBJ2-5, reads DSGVTQTPKHLITATGQRVTLRCSPRSGDLSVYWYQQSLDQGLQFLIQYYNGEERAKGNILERFSAQQFPDLHSELNLSSLELGDSALYFCASSVGQGETQYFGPGTRLLVL.

This chain connects TRBV6-6 to TRBJ1-1; D ambiguous. The V gene lost 8 bases and the J gene lost 1 base, with 11 bases spanning the gap. The CDR3 runs to 13 residues. Looked up from germline, CDR1 is MNHNY and CDR2 is SVGAGI (reference sequence). CDR3 amino acids: CASRRHQNTEAFF. Here the CDR3 DNA reads TGTGCCAGCCGTAGGCATCAGAACACTGAAGCTTTCTTT.

V and J are TRBV7-3 and TRBJ2-1; 12 nucleotides agree with TRBD2. J gave up 3 bases and V 5 bases, and 5 bases lay outside the gene matches. Germline lookup yields CDR1 SGHTA and CDR2 FQGTGA. The CDR3 has 16 amino acids. The DNA of the CDR3 is TGTGCCAGCAGCCCGACTAGCGGGAGCCTCTACAATGAGCAGTTCTTC. It codes for CASSPTSGSLYNEQFF.

The chain combines TRBV7-9 with TRBJ2-7; TRBD1 matches at 8 bases. J gave up 6 bases and V 3 bases, and 4 bases lay outside the gene matches. CDR1 and CDR2 (germline): SEHNR, FQNEAQ (reference sequence). This CDR3 spans 13 amino acids. The CDR3 bases are TGTGCCAGCAGCTTTTCAGGGGGCGTCGAGCAGTACTTC. It translates to CASSFSGGVEQYF.

The chain links TRBV18 to TRBJ1-2; no firm D call. Trimming cost V 0 bases and J 6 bases, with 11 bases left between them. Germline V gene data show CDR1 as KGHSH and CDR2 as LQKENI. This CDR3 has 14 amino acids. The CDR3 protein is CASSPPPGPHGYTF. CDR3 in DNA: TGTGCCAGCTCACCACCGCCGGGTCCCCATGGCTACACCTTC.

The chain combines TRBV6-4 with TRBJ2-3; 7 bases line up with TRBD2. V was clipped by 3 bases and J by 1 base; unmatched bases: 4. Germline CDR1 is MRHNA and CDR2 is SNTAGT. CDR3 length equals 15 residues. CDR3 sequence reads: CASSETAGGTDTQYF. CDR3 coding DNA: TGTGCCAGCAGTGAAACGGCGGGAGGCACAGATACGCAGTATTTT.

This clone appeared once. This chain links TRBV11-1 with TRBJ2-7; 8 nucleotides align to TRBD2. The V gene end was trimmed by 5 bases and the J gene end by 3 bases; junction bases not matched to a gene: 9. The length of the CDR3 is 15 residues. Germline-derived CDR1 and CDR2 are SGHAT and FQDESV (reference sequence). The CDR3 spells CASSPRTSTNYEQYF. The DNA of the CDR3 is TGTGCCAGCAGCCCCCGGACTAGCACCAACTACGAGCAGTACTTC. The full variable domain, in which reference TRBV11-1 and TRBJ2-7 provide the parts outside the CDR3, is EAEVAQSPRYKITEKSQAVAFWCDPISGHATLYWYRQILGQGPELLVQFQDESVVDDSQLPKDRFSAERLKGVDSTLKIQPAELGDSAMYLCASSPRTSTNYEQYFGPGTRLTVT.

The rearrangement joins TRBV5-1 to TRBJ2-5; 9 bases are a match to TRBD2. CDR1 and CDR2 from the germline V gene are SGHRS and YFSETQ. The CDR3 is 15 residues long. The V gene end was trimmed by 4 bases and the J gene end by 2 bases; junction bases not matched to a gene: 6. CDR3 nucleotides: TGCGCCAGCAGCATGAGCGGGGGGATTCAAGAGACCCAGTACTTC. As protein: CASSMSGGIQETQYF.

The V and J genes are TRBV7-2 and TRBJ2-1; D may be TRBD1 or TRBD2 (5 bases each). With 5 bases removed from V and 10 bases from J, the gap between germline ends came to 21 bases. The length of the CDR3 is 15 residues. The V gene's germline CDR1 is SGHTA and CDR2 FQGNSA. The CDR3 nucleotides read TGTGCCAGCAGCATGGTCGGGGACCAAGGGACGGAGCAGTTCTTC. Translating it yields CASSMVGDQGTEQFF. The full variable domain, in which reference TRBV7-2 and TRBJ2-1 provide the parts outside the CDR3, is GAGVSQSPSNKVTEKGKDVELRCDPISGHTALYWYRQSLGQGLEFLIYFQGNSAPDKSGLPSDRFSAERTGGSVSTLTIQRTQQEDSAVYLCASSMVGDQGTEQFFGPGTRLTVL.

The chain recombines TRBV2 with TRBJ1-5; 9 nucleotides align to TRBD1. Germline CDR1 reads SNHLY; CDR2 reads FYNNEI. With 7 bases clipped from V and 7 bases from J, the junction kept 11 bases outside the gene matches. The CDR3 runs 15 residues. DNA for the CDR3: TGTGCCAGCACCTCCCTAACAGGGGGCAGGCAGCCCCAGCATTTT. It encodes CASTSLTGGRQPQHF.

This chain links TRBV30 with TRBJ2-1; no firm D call. This CDR3 is 15 amino acids long. Looked up from germline, CDR1 is GTSNPN and CDR2 is SVGIG (reference sequence). Deletions cut 3 bases from V and 2 bases from J, with 14 bases between. In nucleotides, the CDR3 is TGTGCCTGGAGCACTCTTGGCGCAACCTACAATGAGCAGTTCTTC. This translates into CAWSTLGATYNEQFF.

This clone was detected a few times. The V and J genes are TRBV5-6 and TRBJ2-2; D remains ambiguous. Germline V gene data show CDR1 as SGHDT and CDR2 as YYEEEE. V dropped 4 bases and J dropped 4 bases, with 5 bases sitting between them. The CDR3 covers 12 residues. This CDR3 reads CASSPSTGELFF. The DNA for the CDR3 is TGTGCCAGCAGCCCTTCCACCGGGGAGCTGTTTTTT.

This chain uses TRBV6-1 with TRBJ1-1; D is undetermined. This CDR3 contains 12 residues. V was shortened by 2 bases and J by 10 bases, with 11 bases between the two germline ends. Germline V gene data show CDR1 as MNHNS and CDR2 as SASEGT. The CDR3 DNA sequence: TGTGCCAGCAGTGAATCGGGGAGGAGAGCTTTCTTT. This encodes CASSESGRRAFF.

The V and J genes are TRBV7-3 and TRBJ2-7; D gene unclear. Deletions cut 1 base from V and 7 bases from J, with 11 bases between. In germline, CDR1 is SGHTA, CDR2 FQGTGA. The CDR3 consists of 13 residues. CDR3 in DNA: TGTGCCAGCAGCTTAAGCCGTCTAGATGAGCAGTACTTC. As protein: CASSLSRLDEQYF.

This clone was seen only once. The chain employs TRBV7-2 and TRBJ2-7; D unclear. The length of the CDR3 is 14 residues. Germline V gives CDR1 SGHTA, CDR2 FQGNSA. V lost 4 bases and J lost 5, with 15 bases in between. CDR3 residues: CASSSRTLRNEQYF. CDR3 DNA: TGTGCCAGCAGCTCAAGGACGCTTCGGAACGAGCAGTACTTC.

The chain is built from TRBV6-5 and TRBJ2-3; D is unresolved. This CDR3 is 11 amino acids long. V was clipped by 7 bases and J by 6 bases, with 8 bases between them. Germline V lookup: CDR1 MNHEY, CDR2 SVGAGI. CDR3 in DNA: TGTGCCAGCACAATAGGGGATACGCAGTATTTT. Residues: CASTIGDTQYF.

The chain joins TRBV5-6 to TRBJ2-7, with 9 bases matching TRBD1. The CDR3 length is 13 residues. Losses at the gene ends were 3 bases for V and 7 bases for J; bases not matched to a gene: 5. The germline gives CDR1 SGHDT, CDR2 YYEEEE. The CDR3 nucleotides are TGTGCCAGCAGCTGGGGACAGGGCGGGGAGCAGTACTTC. Translated, it gives CASSWGQGGEQYF. Together with reference TRBV5-6 and TRBJ2-7, the CDR3 gives the full variable domain: DAGVTQSPTHLIKTRGQQVTLRCSPKSGHDTVSWYQQALGQGPQFIFQYYEEEERQRGNFPDRFSGHQFPNYSSELNVNALLLGDSALYLCASSWGQGGEQYFGPGTRLTVT.

The J gene is TRBJ2-7, the V gene TRBV10-3, with D unresolved. With 7 bases removed from V and 2 bases from J, the gap between germline ends came to 9 bases. The V gene's germline CDR1 is ENHRY and CDR2 SYGVKD. This CDR3 is built from 12 residues. The CDR3 DNA reads as TGTGCCATCAAGGCAGACACCTACGAGCAGTACTTC. Protein product: CAIKADTYEQYF.